This T cell receptor beta chain was found in a study of T cell responses to AZD1222 COVID-19 vaccine. Germline values: CDR1 ENHRY, CDR2 SYGVKD. V lost 2 bases to trimming and J lost 3 bases, with 8 bases between them. The CDR3 contains 13 residues. Only in-frame clones appear in the TCRdb table, and some are missing; sequencing was by immunoSEQ multiplex PCR. The data hold tens of thousands of clones, with 86% observed a single time. The sequence was collected from an adult in good health. Sample: peripheral blood, taken on day 0 of AZD1222 vaccination. This sequence joins TRBV10-3 and TRBJ2-7; D is unresolved. CDR3 in DNA: TGTGCCATCAGTGAGGAGGCAGTCTACGAGCAGTACTTC. Encoded protein: CAISEEAVYEQYF.